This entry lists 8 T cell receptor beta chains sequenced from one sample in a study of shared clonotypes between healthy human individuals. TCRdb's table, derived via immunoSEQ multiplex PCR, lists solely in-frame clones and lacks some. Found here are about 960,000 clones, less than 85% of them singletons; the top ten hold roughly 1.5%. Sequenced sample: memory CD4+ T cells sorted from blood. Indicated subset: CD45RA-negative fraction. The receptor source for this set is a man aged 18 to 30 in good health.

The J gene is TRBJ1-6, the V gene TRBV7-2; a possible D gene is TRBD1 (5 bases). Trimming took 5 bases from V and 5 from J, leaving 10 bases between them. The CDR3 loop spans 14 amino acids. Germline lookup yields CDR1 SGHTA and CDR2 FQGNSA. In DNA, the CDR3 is TGTGCCAGCAGCATAAGGGGAGATAATTCACCCCTCCACTTT. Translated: CASSIRGDNSPLHF.

CDR3 DNA: TGTGCCAGCAGCTTAGTAGGACACTTTGTAGTGAGTTATGGCTACACCTTC. Amino acids: CASSLVGHFVVSYGYTF. The gene calls are TRBV11-2 and TRBJ1-2; tentatively, D is TRBD1 (5 bases). From germline, CDR1 is SGHAT and CDR2 FQNNGV. V was cut by 1 base and J by 5 bases, with 20 bases left in between. The CDR3 is 17 residues long.

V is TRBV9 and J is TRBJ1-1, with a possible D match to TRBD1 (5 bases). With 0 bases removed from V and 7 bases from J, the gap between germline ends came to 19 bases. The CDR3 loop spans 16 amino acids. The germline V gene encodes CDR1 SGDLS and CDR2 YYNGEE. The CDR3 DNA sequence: TGTGCCAGCAGCGTAGGGGGGTCTGGGGAACAGAGTGAAGCTTTCTTT. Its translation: CASSVGGSGEQSEAFF. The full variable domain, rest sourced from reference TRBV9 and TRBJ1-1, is DSGVTQTPKHLITATGQRVTLRCSPRSGDLSVYWYQQSLDQGLQFLIQYYNGEERAKGNILERFSAQQFPDLHSELNLSSLELGDSALYFCASSVGGSGEQSEAFFGQGTRLTVV.

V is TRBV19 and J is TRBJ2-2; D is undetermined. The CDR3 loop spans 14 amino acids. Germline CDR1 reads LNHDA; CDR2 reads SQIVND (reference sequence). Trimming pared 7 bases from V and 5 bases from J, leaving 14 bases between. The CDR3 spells CASIGELGTGELFF. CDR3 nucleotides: TGTGCCAGTATTGGAGAGTTGGGGACCGGGGAGCTGTTTTTT.

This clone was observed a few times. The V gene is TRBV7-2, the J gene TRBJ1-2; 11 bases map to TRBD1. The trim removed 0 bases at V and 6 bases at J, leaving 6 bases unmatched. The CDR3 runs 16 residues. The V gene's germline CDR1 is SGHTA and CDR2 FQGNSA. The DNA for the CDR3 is TGTGCCAGCAGCTTAGCGAGGACAGGGGGCGAAAATGGCTACACCTTC. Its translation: CASSLARTGGENGYTF.

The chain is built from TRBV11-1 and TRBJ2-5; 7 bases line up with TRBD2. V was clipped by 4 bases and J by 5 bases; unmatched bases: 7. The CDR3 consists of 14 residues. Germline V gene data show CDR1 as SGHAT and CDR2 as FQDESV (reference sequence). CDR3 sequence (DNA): TGTGCCAGCAGCTCTCCCGGGACTACGGAGACCCAGTACTTC. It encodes CASSSPGTTETQYF.

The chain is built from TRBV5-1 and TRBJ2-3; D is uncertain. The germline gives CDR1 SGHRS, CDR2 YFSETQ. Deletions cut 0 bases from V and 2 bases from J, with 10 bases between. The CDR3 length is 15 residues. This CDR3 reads CASSLAPGPTDTQYF. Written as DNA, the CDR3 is TGCGCCAGCAGCTTGGCTCCTGGACCCACAGATACGCAGTATTTT.

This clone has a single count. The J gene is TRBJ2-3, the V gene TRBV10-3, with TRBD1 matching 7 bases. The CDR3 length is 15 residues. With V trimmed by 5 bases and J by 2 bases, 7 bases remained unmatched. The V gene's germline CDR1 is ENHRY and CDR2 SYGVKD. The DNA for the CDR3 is TGTGCCATCAGTCCGGGACAGATTTTCACAGATACGCAGTATTTT. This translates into CAISPGQIFTDTQYF.